This T cell receptor (beta chain) was sequenced in a study of T-cell memory formation after mild COVID-19. V dropped 2 bases and J dropped 0 bases, with 10 bases sitting between them. The CDR3 is made up of 15 amino acids. The germline V gene has CDR1 SGDLS and CDR2 YYNGEE. In TCRdb, the 5' RACE reads were re-called with MiXCR into one record per CDR3 protein. Of about 470,000 distinct CDR3 sequences in the sample, around a quarter were seen once. Sequencing input: PBMCs or a T cell subset sorted from them (not recorded which). The chain couples TRBV9 to TRBJ2-3; no clear D gene. This clonotype was sampled from an adult woman who had mild COVID-19 (a few samples of this study predate the infection). Cell type and time point are not known. The CDR3 loop is CASSVISSSTDTQYF. CDR3 DNA sequence: TGTGCCAGCAGCGTCATTAGTTCTAGCACAGATACGCAGTATTTT.